A selection of T cell receptor beta chains follows, all from one sample in a study of T cell responses to AZD1222 COVID-19 vaccine. TCRdb's table, derived via immunoSEQ multiplex PCR, lists solely in-frame clones and lacks some. The sample records about 120,000 clones, approximately 90% being singletons. The sample here was peripheral blood, taken on day 0 of AZD1222 vaccination. Receptor source: an adult in good health. The CDR3 runs from the conserved cysteine through the conserved F or W. The order of the fields is V gene, clone size, CDR3 protein. Expanded clones get a size class; other rows say once, few or many, or leave the size out.

v_call: TRBV30
clone_size: -
cdr3_aa: CAWSRDTLNTEAFF

v_call: TRBV6-5
clone_size: -
cdr3_aa: CASSSGQATANEKLFF

v_call: TRBV19
clone_size: -
cdr3_aa: CASSPLLGASPTHTEAFF

v_call: TRBV27
clone_size: -
cdr3_aa: CASSHRTSHPQYIQYF

v_call: TRBV11-2
clone_size: -
cdr3_aa: CASSFRQGGYNEQFF

v_call: TRBV9
clone_size: -
cdr3_aa: CASSVDTSGGAQETQYF

v_call: TRBV6-5
clone_size: -
cdr3_aa: CASSSAGVGYEQYF

v_call: TRBV13
clone_size: -
cdr3_aa: CASRSQGAGGEQFF

v_call: TRBV19
clone_size: -
cdr3_aa: CASSIQGNPYEQYF

v_call: TRBV7-8
clone_size: -
cdr3_aa: CASSFGGLQGDEQFF

v_call: TRBV18
clone_size: -
cdr3_aa: CASSLTGGNTEAFF

v_call: TRBV19
clone_size: -
cdr3_aa: CASTLPRTGSTGELFF

v_call: TRBV10-1
clone_size: -
cdr3_aa: CASSDSSNTEAFF

v_call: TRBV5-4
clone_size: -
cdr3_aa: CASKARSYNEQFF

v_call: TRBV10-3
clone_size: -
cdr3_aa: CAISPLAGGNEQYF

v_call: TRBV2
clone_size: -
cdr3_aa: CASGKGARGGSNQPQHF

v_call: TRBV29-1
clone_size: -
cdr3_aa: CSVSGQGYEQYF

v_call: TRBV7-9
clone_size: -
cdr3_aa: CASSLGTSGGDTQYF

v_call: TRBV4-1
clone_size: few
cdr3_aa: CASSLGRVRETQYF

v_call: TRBV6-5
clone_size: -
cdr3_aa: CASSTSASSYNEQFF

v_call: TRBV6-5
clone_size: -
cdr3_aa: CASRGTGQNNEQFF

v_call: TRBV28
clone_size: -
cdr3_aa: CASSLMTGYTEAFF

v_call: TRBV7-8
clone_size: -
cdr3_aa: CASSSRAWGEKLFF

v_call: TRBV7-8
clone_size: -
cdr3_aa: CASSLSQGNREKLFF

v_call: TRBV19
clone_size: -
cdr3_aa: CASSSRSQRGSSYNEQFF

v_call: TRBV7-9
clone_size: -
cdr3_aa: CASSATRRSSYNEQFF

v_call: TRBV5-1
clone_size: -
cdr3_aa: CASSLEGLAADTQYF

v_call: TRBV9
clone_size: -
cdr3_aa: CASSVAPQGDTQYF

v_call: TRBV19
clone_size: -
cdr3_aa: CASSIDGAGVINQPQHF

v_call: TRBV2
clone_size: -
cdr3_aa: CATRASGRNYNEQFF

v_call: TRBV30
clone_size: -
cdr3_aa: CAWSGGSSYNEQFF

v_call: TRBV5-1
clone_size: -
cdr3_aa: CASSPRLAGVGNEQFF

v_call: TRBV28
clone_size: -
cdr3_aa: CASTRLSGIRVIDTEAFF

v_call: TRBV9
clone_size: once
cdr3_aa: CASSVIAGGRADTQYF